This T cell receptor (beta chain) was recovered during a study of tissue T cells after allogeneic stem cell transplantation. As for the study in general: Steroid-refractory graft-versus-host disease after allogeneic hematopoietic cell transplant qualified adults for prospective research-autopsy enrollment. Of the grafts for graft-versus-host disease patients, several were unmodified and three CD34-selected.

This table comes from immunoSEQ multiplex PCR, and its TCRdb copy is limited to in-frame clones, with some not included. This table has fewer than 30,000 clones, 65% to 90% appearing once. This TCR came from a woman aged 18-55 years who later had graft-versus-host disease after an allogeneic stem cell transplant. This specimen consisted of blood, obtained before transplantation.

CDR3 coding DNA: TGCGCCAGCAGCTTGTTTGGGACAGGGGGCTACGAGCAGTACTTC. This encodes CASSLFGTGGYEQYF. V gene TRBV5-1 combines with J gene TRBJ2-7; 11 positions match TRBD1. The CDR3 is 15 residues long. V shed 1 base, J shed 3 bases, and the junction held 3 bases outside the gene matches. CDR1 and CDR2 from the germline V gene are SGHRS and YFSETQ.